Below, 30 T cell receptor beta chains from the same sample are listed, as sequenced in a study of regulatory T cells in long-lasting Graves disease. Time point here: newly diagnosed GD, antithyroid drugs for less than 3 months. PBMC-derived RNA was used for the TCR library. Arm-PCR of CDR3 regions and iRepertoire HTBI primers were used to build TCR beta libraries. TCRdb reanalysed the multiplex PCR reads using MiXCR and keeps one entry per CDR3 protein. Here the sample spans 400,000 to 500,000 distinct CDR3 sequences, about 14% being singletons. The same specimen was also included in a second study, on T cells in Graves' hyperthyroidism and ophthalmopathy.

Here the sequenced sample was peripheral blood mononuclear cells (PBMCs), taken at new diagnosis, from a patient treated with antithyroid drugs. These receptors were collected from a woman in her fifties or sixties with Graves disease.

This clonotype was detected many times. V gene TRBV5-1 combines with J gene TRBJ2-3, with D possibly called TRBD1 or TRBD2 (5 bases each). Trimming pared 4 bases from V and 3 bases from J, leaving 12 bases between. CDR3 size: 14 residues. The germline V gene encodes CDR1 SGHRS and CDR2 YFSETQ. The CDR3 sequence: CASSPRDGTDTQYF. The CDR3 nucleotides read TGCGCCAGCAGCCCCCGGGACGGAACAGATACGCAGTATTTT.

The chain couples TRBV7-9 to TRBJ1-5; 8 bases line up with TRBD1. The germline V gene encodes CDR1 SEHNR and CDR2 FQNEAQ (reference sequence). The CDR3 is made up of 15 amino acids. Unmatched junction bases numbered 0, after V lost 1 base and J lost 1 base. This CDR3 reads CASSLGTGSNQPQHF. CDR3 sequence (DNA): TGTGCCAGCAGCTTAGGGACAGGGAGCAATCAGCCCCAGCATTTT.

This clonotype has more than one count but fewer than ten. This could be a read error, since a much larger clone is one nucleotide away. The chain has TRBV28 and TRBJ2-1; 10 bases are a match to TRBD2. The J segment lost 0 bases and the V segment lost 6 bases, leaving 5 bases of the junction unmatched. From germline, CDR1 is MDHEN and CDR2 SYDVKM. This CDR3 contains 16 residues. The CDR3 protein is CASRSKRGGSYNEQFF. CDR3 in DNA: TGTGCCAGCAGAAGCAAGCGGGGGGGCTCCTACAATGAGCAGTTCTTC. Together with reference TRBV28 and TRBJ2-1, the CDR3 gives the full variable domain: DVKVTQSSRYLVKRTGEKVFLECVQDMDHENMFWYRQDPGLGLRLIYFSYDVKMKEKGDIPEGYSVSREKKERFSLILESASTNQTSMYLCASRSKRGGSYNEQFFGPGTRLTVL.

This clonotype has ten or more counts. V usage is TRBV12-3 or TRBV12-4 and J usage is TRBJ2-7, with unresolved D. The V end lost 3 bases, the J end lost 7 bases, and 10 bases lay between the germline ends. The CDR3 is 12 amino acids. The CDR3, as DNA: TGTGCCAGCAGTTTCTCCGACCGAGAGCAGTACTTC. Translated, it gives CASSFSDREQYF.

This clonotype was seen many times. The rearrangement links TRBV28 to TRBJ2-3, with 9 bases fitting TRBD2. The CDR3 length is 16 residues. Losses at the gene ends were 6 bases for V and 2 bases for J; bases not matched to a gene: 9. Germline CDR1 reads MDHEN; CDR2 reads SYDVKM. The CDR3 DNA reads TGTGCCAGCAGACCCCCGCTAGCGGGACACACAGATACGCAGTATTTT. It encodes CASRPPLAGHTDTQYF.

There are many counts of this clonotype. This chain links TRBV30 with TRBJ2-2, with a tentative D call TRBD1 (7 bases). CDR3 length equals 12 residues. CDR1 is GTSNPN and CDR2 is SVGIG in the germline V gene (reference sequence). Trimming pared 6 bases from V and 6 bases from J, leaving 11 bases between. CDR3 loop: CACSRGAGELFF. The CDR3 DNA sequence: TGTGCCTGTTCCAGGGGGGCCGGGGAGCTGTTTTTT.

DNA of the CDR3: TGTGCCAGCAGTTACGGAGTAGCGGCCACCTACGAGCAGTACTTC. Translated: CASSYGVAATYEQYF. This chain links TRBV6-5 with TRBJ2-7, with D possibly matching TRBD2 (6 bases). V gave up 2 bases and J gave up 2 bases, with 13 bases separating them. Germline assignment: CDR1 MNHEY and CDR2 SVGAGI. CDR3 length: 15 residues.

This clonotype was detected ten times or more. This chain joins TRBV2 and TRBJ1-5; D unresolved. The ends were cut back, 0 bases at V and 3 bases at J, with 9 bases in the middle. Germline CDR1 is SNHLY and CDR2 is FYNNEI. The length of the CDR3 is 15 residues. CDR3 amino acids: CASSEAGKVNQPQHF. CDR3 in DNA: TGTGCCAGCAGTGAAGCGGGTAAGGTCAATCAGCCCCAGCATTTT.

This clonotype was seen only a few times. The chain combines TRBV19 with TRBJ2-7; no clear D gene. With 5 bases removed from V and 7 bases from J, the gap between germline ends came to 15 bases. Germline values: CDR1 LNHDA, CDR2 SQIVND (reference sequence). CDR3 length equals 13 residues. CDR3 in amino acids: CASSLEPRLEQYF. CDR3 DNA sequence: TGTGCCAGTAGTTTGGAACCCAGGCTTGAGCAGTACTTC.

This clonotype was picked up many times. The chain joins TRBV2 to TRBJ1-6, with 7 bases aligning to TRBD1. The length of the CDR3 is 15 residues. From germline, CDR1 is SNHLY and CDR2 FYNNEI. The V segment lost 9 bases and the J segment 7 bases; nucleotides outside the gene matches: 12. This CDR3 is CASKSPQGGNSPLHF. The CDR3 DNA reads TGTGCCAGTAAATCCCCTCAGGGGGGCAATTCACCCCTCCACTTT.

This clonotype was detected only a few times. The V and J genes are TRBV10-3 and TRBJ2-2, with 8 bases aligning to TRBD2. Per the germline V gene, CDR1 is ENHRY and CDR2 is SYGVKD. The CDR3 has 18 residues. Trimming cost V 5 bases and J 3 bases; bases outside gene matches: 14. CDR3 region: CAISRTSGRASDTGELFF. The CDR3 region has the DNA TGTGCCATCAGTCGTACCTCCGGGAGGGCCTCGGACACCGGGGAGCTGTTTTTT.

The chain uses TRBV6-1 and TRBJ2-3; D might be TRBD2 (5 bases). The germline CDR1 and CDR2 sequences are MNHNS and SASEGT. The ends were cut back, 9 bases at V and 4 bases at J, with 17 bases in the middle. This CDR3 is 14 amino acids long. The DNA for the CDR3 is TGTGCCAGAAAGGACGGGATTCCCCCAGATACGCAGTATTTT. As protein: CARKDGIPPDTQYF.

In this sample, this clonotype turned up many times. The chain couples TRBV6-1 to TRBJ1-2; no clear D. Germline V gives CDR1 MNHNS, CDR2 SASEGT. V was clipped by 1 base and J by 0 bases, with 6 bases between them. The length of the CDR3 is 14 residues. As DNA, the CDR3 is TGTGCCAGCAGTGAAGGGATAACTAACTATGGCTACACCTTC. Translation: CASSEGITNYGYTF.

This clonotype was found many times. Here the CDR3 reads CASSPEGVHTEAFF. The CDR3 bases are TGTGCCAGCAGTCCAGAGGGGGTCCACACTGAAGCTTTCTTT. The gene calls are TRBV7-9 and TRBJ1-1; D is possibly TRBD1 (6 bases). V was cut by 6 bases and J by 3 bases, with 14 bases left in between. Germline CDR1 SEHNR, CDR2 FQNEAQ (reference sequence). CDR3 length: 14 amino acids.

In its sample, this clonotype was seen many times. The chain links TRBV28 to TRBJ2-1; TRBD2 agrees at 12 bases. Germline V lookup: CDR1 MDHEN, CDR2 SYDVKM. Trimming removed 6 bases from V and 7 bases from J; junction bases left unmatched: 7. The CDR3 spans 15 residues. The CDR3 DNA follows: TGTGCCAGCAGAATTAGGACTAGCGGGATAAATGAGCAGTTCTTC. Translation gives CASRIRTSGINEQFF. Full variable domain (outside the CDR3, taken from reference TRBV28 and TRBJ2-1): DVKVTQSSRYLVKRTGEKVFLECVQDMDHENMFWYRQDPGLGLRLIYFSYDVKMKEKGDIPEGYSVSREKKERFSLILESASTNQTSMYLCASRIRTSGINEQFFGPGTRLTVL.

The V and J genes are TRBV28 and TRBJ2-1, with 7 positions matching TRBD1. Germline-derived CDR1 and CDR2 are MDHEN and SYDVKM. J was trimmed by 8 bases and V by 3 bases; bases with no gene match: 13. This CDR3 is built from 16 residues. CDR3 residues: CASSFRGRGVRDEQFF. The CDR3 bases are TGTGCCAGCAGTTTTAGGGGGCGAGGGGTTCGAGATGAGCAGTTCTTC.

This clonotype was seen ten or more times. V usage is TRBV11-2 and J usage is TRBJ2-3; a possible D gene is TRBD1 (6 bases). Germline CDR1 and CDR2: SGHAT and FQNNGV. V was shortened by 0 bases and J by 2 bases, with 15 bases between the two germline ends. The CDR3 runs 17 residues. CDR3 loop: CASSLDHQGQNTDTQYF. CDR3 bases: TGTGCCAGCAGCTTAGATCATCAGGGGCAGAACACAGATACGCAGTATTTT.

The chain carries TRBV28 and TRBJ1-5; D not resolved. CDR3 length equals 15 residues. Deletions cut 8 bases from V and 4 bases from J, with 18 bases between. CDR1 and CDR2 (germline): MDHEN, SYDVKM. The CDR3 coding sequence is TGTGCCAGCGGCCTGGTGGAGCGGGAAAATCAGCCCCAGCATTTT. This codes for CASGLVERENQPQHF.

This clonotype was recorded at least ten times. The CDR3 loop is CAISPGQGTYGYTF. CDR3 sequence (DNA): TGTGCCATCAGTCCGGGACAGGGAACCTATGGCTACACCTTC. The J gene is TRBJ1-2, the V gene TRBV10-3; 9 nucleotides align to TRBD1. The CDR3 length is 14 residues. Germline CDR1 reads ENHRY; CDR2 reads SYGVKD. J gave up 4 bases and V 5 bases, and 5 bases lay outside the gene matches.

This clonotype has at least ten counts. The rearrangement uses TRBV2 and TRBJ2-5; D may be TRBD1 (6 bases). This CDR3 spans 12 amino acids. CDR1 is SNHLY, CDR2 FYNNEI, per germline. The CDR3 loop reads CVPGHLEETQYF. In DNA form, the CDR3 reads TGTGTCCCGGGACACCTAGAAGAGACCCAGTACTTC.

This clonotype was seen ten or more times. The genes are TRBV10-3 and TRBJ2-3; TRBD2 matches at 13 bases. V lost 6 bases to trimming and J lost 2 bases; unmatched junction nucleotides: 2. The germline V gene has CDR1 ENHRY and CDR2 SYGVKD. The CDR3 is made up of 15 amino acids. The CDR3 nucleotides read TGTGCCATCAGCGGGACTAGCGGGAACACAGATACGCAGTATTTT. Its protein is CAISGTSGNTDTQYF.

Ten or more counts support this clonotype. The CDR3 DNA reads as TGCGCCAGCAGCTTGGTCCCCGGGGGCCACACTGAAGCTTTCTTT. Its protein is CASSLVPGGHTEAFF. J is TRBJ1-1 and V is TRBV5-1, with D possibly matching TRBD1 (6 bases). Germline loops: CDR1 SGHRS, CDR2 YFSETQ. CDR3 length: 15 amino acids. V was clipped by 0 bases and J by 3 bases, with 12 bases between them.

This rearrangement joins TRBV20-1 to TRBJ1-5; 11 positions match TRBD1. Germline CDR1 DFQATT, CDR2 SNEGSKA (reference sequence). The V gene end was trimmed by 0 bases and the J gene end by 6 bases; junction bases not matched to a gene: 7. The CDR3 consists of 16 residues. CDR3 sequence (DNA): TGCAGTGCTAGAGAGATCGGACAGGGGGCAGGTCAGCCCCAGCATTTT. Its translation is CSAREIGQGAGQPQHF.

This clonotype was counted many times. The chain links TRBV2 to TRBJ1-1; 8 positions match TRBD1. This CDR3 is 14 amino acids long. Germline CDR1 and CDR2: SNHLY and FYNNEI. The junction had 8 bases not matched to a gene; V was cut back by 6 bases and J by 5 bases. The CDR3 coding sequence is TGTGCCAGCAGGACGACAGGGGAGGTGACTGAAGCTTTCTTT. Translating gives CASRTTGEVTEAFF.

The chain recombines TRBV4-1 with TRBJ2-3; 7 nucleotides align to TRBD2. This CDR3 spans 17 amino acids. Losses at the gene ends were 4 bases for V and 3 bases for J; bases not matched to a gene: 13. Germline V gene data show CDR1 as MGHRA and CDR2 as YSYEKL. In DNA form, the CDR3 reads TGCGCCAGCAGCCCCCAACTGGCGGGAGCAGGAACAGATACGCAGTATTTT. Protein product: CASSPQLAGAGTDTQYF.

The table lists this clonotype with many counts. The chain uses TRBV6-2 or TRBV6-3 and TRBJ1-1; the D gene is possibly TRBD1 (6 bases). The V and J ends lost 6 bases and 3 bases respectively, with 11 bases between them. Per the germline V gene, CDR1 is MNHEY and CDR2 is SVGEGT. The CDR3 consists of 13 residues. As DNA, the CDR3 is TGTGCCAGCAGCGTTCACAGGGACACTGAAGCTTTCTTT. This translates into CASSVHRDTEAFF.

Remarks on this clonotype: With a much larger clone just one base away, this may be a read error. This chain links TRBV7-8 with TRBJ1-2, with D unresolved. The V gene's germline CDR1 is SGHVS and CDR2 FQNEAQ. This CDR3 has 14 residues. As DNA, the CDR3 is TGTGTCAGCAGCTTTGAAGGCGCGATCTATGGCTACACCTTC. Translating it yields CVSSFEGAIYGYTF. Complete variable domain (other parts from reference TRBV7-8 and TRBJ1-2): GAGVSQSPRYKVAKRGQDVALRCDPISGHVSLFWYQQALGQGPEFLTYFQNEAQLDKSGLPSDRFFAERPEGSVSTLKIQRTQQEDSAVYLCVSSFEGAIYGYTFGSGTRLTVV.

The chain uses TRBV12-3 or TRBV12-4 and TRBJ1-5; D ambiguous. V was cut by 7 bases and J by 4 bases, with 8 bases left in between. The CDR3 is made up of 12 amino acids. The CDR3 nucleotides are TGTGCCAGCAAGAGACAAAATCAGCCCCAGCATTTT. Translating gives CASKRQNQPQHF.

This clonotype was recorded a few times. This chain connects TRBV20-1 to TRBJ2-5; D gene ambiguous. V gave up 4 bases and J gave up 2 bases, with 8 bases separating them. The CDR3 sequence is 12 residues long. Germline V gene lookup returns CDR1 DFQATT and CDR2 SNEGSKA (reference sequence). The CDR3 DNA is TGCAGTGCTACAGAAAGTCAAGAGACCCAGTACTTC. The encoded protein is CSATESQETQYF.

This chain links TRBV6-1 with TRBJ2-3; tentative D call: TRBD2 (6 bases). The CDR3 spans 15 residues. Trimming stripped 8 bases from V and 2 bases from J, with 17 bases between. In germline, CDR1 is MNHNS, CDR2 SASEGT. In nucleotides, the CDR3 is TGTGCCAGCCTCCCTGTGGGAGGCTTCACAGATACGCAGTATTTT. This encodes CASLPVGGFTDTQYF.